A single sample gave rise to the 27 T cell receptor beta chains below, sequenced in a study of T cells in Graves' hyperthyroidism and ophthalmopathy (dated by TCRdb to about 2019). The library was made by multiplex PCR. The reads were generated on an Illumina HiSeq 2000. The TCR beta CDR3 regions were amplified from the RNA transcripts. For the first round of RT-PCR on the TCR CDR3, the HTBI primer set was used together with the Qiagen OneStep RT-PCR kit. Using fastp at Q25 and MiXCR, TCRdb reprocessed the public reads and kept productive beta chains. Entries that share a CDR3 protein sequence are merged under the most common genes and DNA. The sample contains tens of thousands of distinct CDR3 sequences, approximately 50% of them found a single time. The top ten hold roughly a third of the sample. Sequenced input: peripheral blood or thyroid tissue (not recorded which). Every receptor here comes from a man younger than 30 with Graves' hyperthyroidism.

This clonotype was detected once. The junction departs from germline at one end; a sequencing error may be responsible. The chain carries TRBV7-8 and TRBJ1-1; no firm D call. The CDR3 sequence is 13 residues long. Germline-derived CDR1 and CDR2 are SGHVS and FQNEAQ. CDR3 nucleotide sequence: TGTGCCAGCAGCTTGGATCTGAACACTGTAGCTTTCTTT. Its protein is CASSLDLNTVAFF.

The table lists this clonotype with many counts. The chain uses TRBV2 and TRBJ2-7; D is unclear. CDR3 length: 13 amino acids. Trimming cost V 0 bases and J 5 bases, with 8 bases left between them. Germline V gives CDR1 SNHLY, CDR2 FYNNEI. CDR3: CASSEALRHEQYF. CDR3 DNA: TGTGCCAGCAGTGAAGCGCTTCGGCACGAGCAGTACTTC. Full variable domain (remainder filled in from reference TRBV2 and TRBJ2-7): EPEVTQTPSHQVTQMGQEVILRCVPISNHLYFYWYRQILGQKVEFLVSFYNNEISEKSEIFDDQFSVERPDGSNFTLKIRSTKLEDSAMYFCASSEALRHEQYFGPGTRLTVT.

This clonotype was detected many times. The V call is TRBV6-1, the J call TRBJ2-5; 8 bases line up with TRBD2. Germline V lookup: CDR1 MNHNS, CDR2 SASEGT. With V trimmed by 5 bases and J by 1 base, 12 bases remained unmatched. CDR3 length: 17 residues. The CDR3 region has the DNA TGTGCCAGCAGTTATCTTGGGGAGGCGGGGGGCCAAGAGACCCAGTACTTC. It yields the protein CASSYLGEAGGQETQYF.

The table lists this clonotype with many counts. The CDR3 DNA reads as TGTGCCAGCAGCTTCCGGGACAGCGGCTCCTCTGGAAACACCATATATTTT. Protein sequence: CASSFRDSGSSGNTIYF. The chain combines TRBV7-2 with TRBJ1-3; 7 bases map to TRBD1. V trimming: 3 bases; J trimming: 0 bases; junction bases outside the gene matches: 8. From germline, CDR1 is SGHTA and CDR2 FQGNSA. The CDR3 totals 17 residues.

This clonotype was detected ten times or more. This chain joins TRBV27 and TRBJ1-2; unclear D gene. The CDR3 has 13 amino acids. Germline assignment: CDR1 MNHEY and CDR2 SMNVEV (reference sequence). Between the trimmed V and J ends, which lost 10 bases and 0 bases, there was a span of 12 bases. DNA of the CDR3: TGTGCCACCCTGGACTGGGCTAACTATGGCTACACCTTC. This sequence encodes CATLDWANYGYTF.

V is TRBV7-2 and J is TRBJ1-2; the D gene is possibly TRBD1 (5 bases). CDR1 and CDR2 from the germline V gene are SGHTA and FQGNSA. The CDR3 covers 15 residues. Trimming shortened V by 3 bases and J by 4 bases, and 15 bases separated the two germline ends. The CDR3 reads CASSLQGRRGYGYTF. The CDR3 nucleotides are TGTGCCAGCAGCTTGCAGGGAAGGCGCGGCTATGGCTACACCTTC.

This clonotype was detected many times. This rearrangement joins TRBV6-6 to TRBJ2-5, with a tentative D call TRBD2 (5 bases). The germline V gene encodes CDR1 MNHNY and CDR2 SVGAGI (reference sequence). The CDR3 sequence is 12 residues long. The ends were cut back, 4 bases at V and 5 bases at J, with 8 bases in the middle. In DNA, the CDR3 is TGTGCCAGCAGTTCTCCGGGGGAGACCCAGTACTTC. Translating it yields CASSSPGETQYF.

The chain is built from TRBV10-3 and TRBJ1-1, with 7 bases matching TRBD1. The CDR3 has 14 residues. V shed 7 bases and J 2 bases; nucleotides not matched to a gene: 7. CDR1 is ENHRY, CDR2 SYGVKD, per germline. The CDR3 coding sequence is TGTGCCATCAAGCCGGGACAGACCAACACTGAAGCTTTCTTT. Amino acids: CAIKPGQTNTEAFF.

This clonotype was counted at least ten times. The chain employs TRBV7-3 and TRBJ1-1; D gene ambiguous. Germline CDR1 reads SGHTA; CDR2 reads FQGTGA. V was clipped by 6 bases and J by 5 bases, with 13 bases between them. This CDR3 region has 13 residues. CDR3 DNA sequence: TGTGCCAGCAGGCTTTGGGGTGGGACTGAAGCTTTCTTT. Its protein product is CASRLWGGTEAFF.

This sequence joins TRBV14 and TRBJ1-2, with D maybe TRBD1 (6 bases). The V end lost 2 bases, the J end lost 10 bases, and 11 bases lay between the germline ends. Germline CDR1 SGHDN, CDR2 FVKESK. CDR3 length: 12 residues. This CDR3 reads CASSQQGISYTF. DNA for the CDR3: TGTGCCAGCAGCCAACAGGGGATCTCCTACACCTTC.

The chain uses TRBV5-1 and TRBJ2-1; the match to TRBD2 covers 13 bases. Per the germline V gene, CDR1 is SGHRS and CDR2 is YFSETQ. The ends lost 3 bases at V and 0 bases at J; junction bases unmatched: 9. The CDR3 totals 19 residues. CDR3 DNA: TGCGCCAGCAGCTCGGGACTAGCGGGATGGGAGGCCTCCTACAATGAGCAGTTCTTC. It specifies CASSSGLAGWEASYNEQFF.

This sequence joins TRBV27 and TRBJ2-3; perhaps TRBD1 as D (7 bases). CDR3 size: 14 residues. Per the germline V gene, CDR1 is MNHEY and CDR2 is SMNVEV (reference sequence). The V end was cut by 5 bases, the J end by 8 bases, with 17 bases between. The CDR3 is CASSPTGQGGTQYF. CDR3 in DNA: TGTGCCAGCAGTCCCACCGGGCAGGGGGGTACGCAGTATTTT.

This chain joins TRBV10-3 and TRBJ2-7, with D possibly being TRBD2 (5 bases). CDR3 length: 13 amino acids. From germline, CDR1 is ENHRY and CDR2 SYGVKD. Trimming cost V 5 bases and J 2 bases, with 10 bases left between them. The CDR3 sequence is CAISTAGTYEQYF. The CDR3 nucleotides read TGTGCCATCAGTACCGCCGGGACCTACGAGCAGTACTTC.

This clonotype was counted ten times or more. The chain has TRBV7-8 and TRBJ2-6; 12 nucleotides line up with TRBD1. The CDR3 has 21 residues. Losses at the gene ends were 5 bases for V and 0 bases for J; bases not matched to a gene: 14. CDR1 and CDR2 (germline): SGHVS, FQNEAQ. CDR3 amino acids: CASSPPRDRGPSYSGANVLTF. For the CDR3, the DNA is TGTGCCAGCAGCCCACCCCGGGACAGGGGGCCAAGCTACTCTGGGGCCAACGTCCTGACTTTC.

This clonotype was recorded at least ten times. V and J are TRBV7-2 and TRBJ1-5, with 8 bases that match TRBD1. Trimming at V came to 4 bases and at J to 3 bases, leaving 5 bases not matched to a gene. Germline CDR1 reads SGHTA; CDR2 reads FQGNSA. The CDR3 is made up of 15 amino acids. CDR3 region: CASSSQGATNQPQHF. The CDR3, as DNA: TGTGCCAGCAGCTCTCAGGGGGCCACCAATCAGCCCCAGCATTTT.

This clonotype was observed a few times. The CDR3 sequence is CASSLGTGVNQPQHF. The CDR3 coding sequence is TGTGCCAGCAGCTTGGGGACAGGGGTTAATCAGCCCCAGCATTTT. V and J are TRBV7-2 and TRBJ1-5, with 10 bases aligning to TRBD1. The CDR3 is made up of 15 amino acids. Germline CDR1 and CDR2: SGHTA and FQGNSA. V lost 3 bases to trimming and J lost 4 bases; unmatched junction nucleotides: 3.

CDR3 nucleotides: TGTGCCAGTAGTACCTACCGGACAGGGGGAGGTGGCTACACCTTC. Translating it yields CASSTYRTGGGGYTF. The chain couples TRBV19 to TRBJ1-2, with 10 bases lining up with TRBD1. V was clipped by 4 bases and J by 7 bases; unmatched bases: 9. CDR3 length equals 15 residues. Germline values: CDR1 LNHDA, CDR2 SQIVND (reference sequence).

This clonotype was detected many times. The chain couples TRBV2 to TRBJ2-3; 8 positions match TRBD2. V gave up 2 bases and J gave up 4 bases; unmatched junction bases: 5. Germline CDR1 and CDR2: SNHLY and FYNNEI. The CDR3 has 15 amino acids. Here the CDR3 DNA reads TGTGCCAGCAGTGAAAGGTCGCGGGGGGCAGATACGCAGTATTTT. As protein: CASSERSRGADTQYF. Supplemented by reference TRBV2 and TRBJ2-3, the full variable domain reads EPEVTQTPSHQVTQMGQEVILRCVPISNHLYFYWYRQILGQKVEFLVSFYNNEISEKSEIFDDQFSVERPDGSNFTLKIRSTKLEDSAMYFCASSERSRGADTQYFGPGTRLTVL.

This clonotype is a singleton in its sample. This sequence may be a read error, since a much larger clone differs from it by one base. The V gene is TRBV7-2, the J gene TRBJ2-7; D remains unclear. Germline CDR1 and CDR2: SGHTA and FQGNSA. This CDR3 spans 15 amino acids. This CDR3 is CAGSARALSSHEQYF. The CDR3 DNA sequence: TGTGCCGGCAGCGCCCGGGCACTCAGCTCCCACGAGCAGTACTTC.

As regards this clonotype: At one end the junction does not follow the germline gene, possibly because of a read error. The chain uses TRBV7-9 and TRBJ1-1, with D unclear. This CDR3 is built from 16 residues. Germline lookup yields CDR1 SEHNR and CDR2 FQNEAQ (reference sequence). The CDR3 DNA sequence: TGTGCCAACAGCTATAAGGGCGCGGGTGTGAACATTGAAGCTTTCTTT. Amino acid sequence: CANSYKGAGVNIEAFF.

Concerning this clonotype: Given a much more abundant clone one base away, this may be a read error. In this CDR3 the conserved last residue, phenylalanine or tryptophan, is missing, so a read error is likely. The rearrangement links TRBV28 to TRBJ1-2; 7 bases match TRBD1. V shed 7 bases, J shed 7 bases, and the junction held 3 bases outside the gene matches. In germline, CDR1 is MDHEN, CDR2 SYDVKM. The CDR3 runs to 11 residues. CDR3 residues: CASTRQGGYTL. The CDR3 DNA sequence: TGTGCCAGCACCAGACAGGGTGGCTACACCCTC.

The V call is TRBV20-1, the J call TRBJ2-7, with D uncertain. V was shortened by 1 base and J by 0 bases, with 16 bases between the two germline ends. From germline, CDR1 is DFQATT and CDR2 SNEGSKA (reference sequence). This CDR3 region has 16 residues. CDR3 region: CSARGHRDGVSYEQYF. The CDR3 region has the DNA TGCAGTGCTAGAGGCCACAGAGACGGAGTCTCCTACGAGCAGTACTTC.

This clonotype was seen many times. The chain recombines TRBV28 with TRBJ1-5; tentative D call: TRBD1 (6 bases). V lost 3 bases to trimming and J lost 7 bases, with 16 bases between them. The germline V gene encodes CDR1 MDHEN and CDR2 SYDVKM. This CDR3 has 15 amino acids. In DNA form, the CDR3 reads TGTGCCAGCAGTTTCCCCCGGGGGGGGCTACAGCCCCAGCATTTT. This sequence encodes CASSFPRGGLQPQHF.

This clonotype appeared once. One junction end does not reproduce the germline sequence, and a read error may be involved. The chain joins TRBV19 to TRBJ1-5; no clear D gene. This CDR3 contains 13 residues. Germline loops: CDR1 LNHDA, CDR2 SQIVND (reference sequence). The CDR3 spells CASLGQLSQPQRF. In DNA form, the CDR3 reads TGTGCCAGTCTGGGTCAGCTCAGTCAGCCCCAGCGTTTT.

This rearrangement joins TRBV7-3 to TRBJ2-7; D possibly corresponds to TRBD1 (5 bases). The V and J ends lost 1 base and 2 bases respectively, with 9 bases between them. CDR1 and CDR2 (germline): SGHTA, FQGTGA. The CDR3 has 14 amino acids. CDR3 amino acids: CASSLIGVAYEQYF. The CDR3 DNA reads TGTGCCAGCAGCTTAATAGGGGTGGCCTACGAGCAGTACTTC.

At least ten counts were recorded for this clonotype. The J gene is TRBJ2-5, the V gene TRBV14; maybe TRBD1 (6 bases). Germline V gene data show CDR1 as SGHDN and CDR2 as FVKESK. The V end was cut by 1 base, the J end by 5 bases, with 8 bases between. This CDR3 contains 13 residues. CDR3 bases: TGTGCCAGCAGCCAAGGACAGGTGGAGACCCAGTACTTC. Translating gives CASSQGQVETQYF. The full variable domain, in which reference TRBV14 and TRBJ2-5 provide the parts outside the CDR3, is EAGVTQFPSHSVIEKGQTVTLRCDPISGHDNLYWYRRVMGKEIKFLLHFVKESKQDESGMPNNRFLAERTGGTYSTLKVQPAELEDSGVYFCASSQGQVETQYFGPGTRLLVL.

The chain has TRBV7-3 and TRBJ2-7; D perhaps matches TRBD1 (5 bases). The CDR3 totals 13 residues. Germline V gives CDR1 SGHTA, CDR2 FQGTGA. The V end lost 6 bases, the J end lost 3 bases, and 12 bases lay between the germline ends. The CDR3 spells CASRLGVDYEQYF. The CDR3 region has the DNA TGTGCCAGCAGGTTAGGGGTGGACTACGAGCAGTACTTC. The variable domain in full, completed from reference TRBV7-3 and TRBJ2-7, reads GAGVSQTPSNKVTEKGKYVELRCDPISGHTALYWYRQSLGQGPEFLIYFQGTGAADDSGLPNDRFFAVRPEGSVSTLKIQRTERGDSAVYLCASRLGVDYEQYFGPGTRLTVT.